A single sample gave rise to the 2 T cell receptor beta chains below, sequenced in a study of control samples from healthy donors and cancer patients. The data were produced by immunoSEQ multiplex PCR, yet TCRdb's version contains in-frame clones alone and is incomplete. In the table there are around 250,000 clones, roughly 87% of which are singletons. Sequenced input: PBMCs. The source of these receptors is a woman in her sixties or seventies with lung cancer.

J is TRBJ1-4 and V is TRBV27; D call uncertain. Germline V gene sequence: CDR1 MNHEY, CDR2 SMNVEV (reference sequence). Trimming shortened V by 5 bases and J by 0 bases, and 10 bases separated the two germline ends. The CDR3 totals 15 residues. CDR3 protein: CASSPSWATNEKLFF. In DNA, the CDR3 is TGTGCCAGCAGTCCCTCCTGGGCAACTAATGAAAAACTGTTTTTT.

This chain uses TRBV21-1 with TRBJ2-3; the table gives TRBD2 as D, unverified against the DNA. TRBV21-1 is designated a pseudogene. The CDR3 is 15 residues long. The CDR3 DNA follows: TGTGCCAGCCTCAAACGACTACCTAGCACAGATACGCAGTATTTT. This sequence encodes CASLKRLPSTDTQYF.